These T cell receptor beta chains were read from a single sample in a study of vaccination and CD4 T cells after COVID-19. These receptors have no identified antigens. TCRdb passed the PCR reads through MiXCR, listing each CDR3 protein once. The table has around 11,000 distinct CDR3 sequences, over 55% seen once. The sequenced material came from CD4+ T cells from blood, cultured in vitro. The receptors come from a human donor who had recovered from COVID-19. Both conserved end residues are part of each CDR3. Each record gives: V gene, CDR3 length, D gene, clone size, J gene, CDR3 DNA, CDR3 protein. A D gene is named only where the DNA matches it firmly. A row's size may be missing; if present it is once, few, many or a size class.

v_gene: TRBV20-1; len: 13; d_gene: NA; abundance: few; j_gene: TRBJ1-5; CDR3nt: TGCAGTGCTAGTAAAGATAGCAATCAGCCCCAGCATTTT; CDR3aa: CSASKDSNQPQHF
v_gene: TRBV4-1; len: 15; d_gene: NA; abundance: few; j_gene: TRBJ1-2; CDR3nt: TGCGCCAGCAGCCAAGCTTTTTACGGGGGCCTTGGCTACACCTTC; CDR3aa: CASSQAFYGGLGYTF
v_gene: TRBV7-9; len: 16; d_gene: TRBD2; abundance: NA; j_gene: TRBJ2-5; CDR3nt: TGTGCCAGCAGCTTAGAGTATGGGGGGGTCCAAGAGACCCAGTACTTC; CDR3aa: CASSLEYGGVQETQYF
v_gene: TRBV15; len: 16; d_gene: NA; abundance: few; j_gene: TRBJ1-2; CDR3nt: TGTGCCACCAGCAGACCAAGGACCGTAGACTTCGGTGGCTACACCTTC; CDR3aa: CATSRPRTVDFGGYTF
v_gene: TRBV7-3; len: 14; d_gene: NA; abundance: NA; j_gene: TRBJ1-6; CDR3nt: TGTGCCAGCAGCTTGGGGGGAGGTAATTCACCCCTCCACTTT; CDR3aa: CASSLGGGNSPLHF
v_gene: TRBV20-1; len: 18; d_gene: NA; abundance: NA; j_gene: TRBJ2-3; CDR3nt: TGCAGTGCTAGAGATCCCGGCATCGGGGGCTCCTTCACAGATACGCAGTATTTT; CDR3aa: CSARDPGIGGSFTDTQYF
v_gene: TRBV20-1; len: 14; d_gene: NA; abundance: NA; j_gene: TRBJ2-7; CDR3nt: TGCAGTGCTACACAGGGTCGGGGGACCTACGAGCAGTACTTC; CDR3aa: CSATQGRGTYEQYF
v_gene: TRBV2; len: 12; d_gene: NA; abundance: NA; j_gene: TRBJ1-2; CDR3nt: TGTGCCAGCAGTGAGGATGACTATGGCTACACCTTC; CDR3aa: CASSEDDYGYTF
v_gene: TRBV19; len: 16; d_gene: NA; abundance: NA; j_gene: TRBJ2-2; CDR3nt: TGTGCCAGTAGTATACAGAGGAGGGTGATAACCGGGGAGCTGTTTTTT; CDR3aa: CASSIQRRVITGELFF
v_gene: TRBV19; len: 14; d_gene: NA; abundance: NA; j_gene: TRBJ1-2; CDR3nt: TGTGCCAGTACCCTTGACAGCTCCGGCTATGGCTACACCTTC; CDR3aa: CASTLDSSGYGYTF
v_gene: TRBV11-2; len: 15; d_gene: NA; abundance: NA; j_gene: TRBJ2-1; CDR3nt: TGTGCCAGCAGCTCGGGGGACAGTACGTACAATGAGCAGTTCTTC; CDR3aa: CASSSGDSTYNEQFF
v_gene: TRBV30; len: 14; d_gene: NA; abundance: few; j_gene: TRBJ1-6; CDR3nt: TGTGCCTGGAGTTTCGGGACATTTAATTCACCCCTCCACTTT; CDR3aa: CAWSFGTFNSPLHF
v_gene: TRBV30; len: 13; d_gene: NA; abundance: NA; j_gene: TRBJ1-6; CDR3nt: TGTGCCTGGAGTGTACGGCCTGCTACCCCCCTCCACTTT; CDR3aa: CAWSVRPATPLHF
v_gene: TRBV24-1; len: 16; d_gene: TRBD2; abundance: NA; j_gene: TRBJ2-5; CDR3nt: TGTGCCACCAGTGAGCAAGTAGCGGGATCTCAAGAGACCCAGTACTTC; CDR3aa: CATSEQVAGSQETQYF
v_gene: TRBV20-1; len: 17; d_gene: TRBD1; abundance: few; j_gene: TRBJ1-5; CDR3nt: TGCAGTGCTAGTCGGGACAGGGTTTTATCGGGCAATCAGCCCCAGCATTTT; CDR3aa: CSASRDRVLSGNQPQHF
v_gene: TRBV9; len: 15; d_gene: NA; abundance: once; j_gene: TRBJ1-1; CDR3nt: TGTGCCAGCAGTCCCGACTGGGGGAGGAACACTGAAGCTTTCTTT; CDR3aa: CASSPDWGRNTEAFF
v_gene: TRBV20-1; len: 16; d_gene: TRBD2; abundance: NA; j_gene: TRBJ2-4; CDR3nt: TGCAGTGCTAGAGGGACTAGCGGGGACCCAAAAAACATTCAGTACTTC; CDR3aa: CSARGTSGDPKNIQYF
v_gene: TRBV11-3; len: 15; d_gene: TRBD1; abundance: NA; j_gene: TRBJ1-2; CDR3nt: TGTGCCAGCAGCCCTACAGGGGGATTAAACTATGGCTACACCTTC; CDR3aa: CASSPTGGLNYGYTF
v_gene: TRBV6-1; len: 14; d_gene: TRBD2; abundance: few; j_gene: TRBJ2-5; CDR3nt: TGTGCCAGCACTTCTAGCGGGGGGGGGGAGACCCAGTACTTC; CDR3aa: CASTSSGGGETQYF
v_gene: TRBV6-2/TRBV6-3; len: 12; d_gene: NA; abundance: NA; j_gene: TRBJ1-1; CDR3nt: TGTGCCAGCAGTAACAGGGTCACTGAAGCTTTCTTT; CDR3aa: CASSNRVTEAFF
v_gene: TRBV6-1; len: 14; d_gene: NA; abundance: NA; j_gene: TRBJ1-3; CDR3nt: TGTGCCAGCATCCAGGGGAACTCTGGAAACACCATATATTTT; CDR3aa: CASIQGNSGNTIYF
v_gene: TRBV27; len: 16; d_gene: NA; abundance: NA; j_gene: TRBJ1-6; CDR3nt: TGTGCCAGCAGTTTAAGGGGCGGACAGACAAATTCACCCCTCCACTTT; CDR3aa: CASSLRGGQTNSPLHF
v_gene: TRBV6-2/TRBV6-3; len: 15; d_gene: TRBD1; abundance: NA; j_gene: TRBJ2-2; CDR3nt: TGTGCCAGCAGTGACGACAGGGGGCGTGTCGGGGAGCTGTTTTTT; CDR3aa: CASSDDRGRVGELFF
v_gene: TRBV11-2; len: 15; d_gene: NA; abundance: NA; j_gene: TRBJ1-5; CDR3nt: TGTGCCAGCAGCCCCTCCTCGGGTTTCGGTCAGCCCCAGCATTTT; CDR3aa: CASSPSSGFGQPQHF
v_gene: TRBV6-5; len: 14; d_gene: NA; abundance: few; j_gene: TRBJ1-1; CDR3nt: TGTGCCAGCAGTTACTCGTACAGTGACACTGAAGCTTTCTTT; CDR3aa: CASSYSYSDTEAFF
v_gene: TRBV6-1; len: 15; d_gene: TRBD1; abundance: NA; j_gene: TRBJ1-5; CDR3nt: TGTGCCAGCAGTCCAACCTACAGGGGGGAACAGCCCCAGCATTTT; CDR3aa: CASSPTYRGEQPQHF
v_gene: TRBV6-1; len: 15; d_gene: NA; abundance: NA; j_gene: TRBJ2-2; CDR3nt: TGTGCCAGCAGTGTGGGCGGAGCACTCACCGGGGAGCTGTTTTTT; CDR3aa: CASSVGGALTGELFF
v_gene: TRBV27; len: 13; d_gene: TRBD1; abundance: NA; j_gene: TRBJ1-2; CDR3nt: TGTGCCAGCAGTCGGACAGGGGCCTATGGCTACACCTTC; CDR3aa: CASSRTGAYGYTF
v_gene: TRBV6-1; len: 15; d_gene: TRBD1; abundance: NA; j_gene: TRBJ2-7; CDR3nt: TGTGCCAGCAGGTCTCCGGGACAGGGGGCATACGAGCAGTACTTC; CDR3aa: CASRSPGQGAYEQYF
v_gene: TRBV20-1; len: 15; d_gene: TRBD1; abundance: NA; j_gene: TRBJ2-1; CDR3nt: TGCAGTGCACGCAGGACAGGGGGCAATTACAATGAGCAGTTCTTC; CDR3aa: CSARRTGGNYNEQFF
v_gene: TRBV7-2; len: 16; d_gene: TRBD2; abundance: NA; j_gene: TRBJ2-3; CDR3nt: TGTGCCAGCAGCCCAAGAAGCGGGAGCGGCACAGATACGCAGTATTTT; CDR3aa: CASSPRSGSGTDTQYF
v_gene: TRBV7-3; len: 13; d_gene: NA; abundance: NA; j_gene: TRBJ2-1; CDR3nt: TGTGCCAGCAGCTTAGGCTCCTACAATGAGCAGTTCTTC; CDR3aa: CASSLGSYNEQFF
v_gene: TRBV20-1; len: 14; d_gene: NA; abundance: NA; j_gene: TRBJ2-3; CDR3nt: TGCAGTGCATCCGAGATACGCGGCACAGATACGCAGTATTTT; CDR3aa: CSASEIRGTDTQYF
v_gene: TRBV20-1; len: 17; d_gene: NA; abundance: NA; j_gene: TRBJ2-1; CDR3nt: TGCAGTGCTAGAGGGTCGGGACGGAGAAATTCCTACAATGAGCAGTTCTTC; CDR3aa: CSARGSGRRNSYNEQFF
v_gene: TRBV2; len: 15; d_gene: TRBD1; abundance: NA; j_gene: TRBJ1-2; CDR3nt: TGTGCCAGCAGTCCCGGGACAGCCCTTAGCTATGGCTACACCTTC; CDR3aa: CASSPGTALSYGYTF
v_gene: TRBV19; len: 15; d_gene: TRBD1; abundance: NA; j_gene: TRBJ1-5; CDR3nt: TGTGCCAGTAGGCCGACAGGGGCTTCCAATCAGCCCCAGCATTTT; CDR3aa: CASRPTGASNQPQHF
v_gene: TRBV7-3; len: 16; d_gene: TRBD2; abundance: few; j_gene: TRBJ2-3; CDR3nt: TGTGCCAGCAGCTTAAATGGGGGAGGGGCCACAGATACGCAGTATTTT; CDR3aa: CASSLNGGGATDTQYF
v_gene: TRBV21-1; len: 15; d_gene: NA; abundance: once; j_gene: TRBJ2-7; CDR3nt: TGTGCCAGCAGCAAGGTGAACGGTCCGTCCTACGAGCAGTACTTC; CDR3aa: CASSKVNGPSYEQYF
v_gene: TRBV19; len: 12; d_gene: TRBD1; abundance: NA; j_gene: TRBJ1-2; CDR3nt: TGTGCCAGTAGTCCGAGACAGGGGTTGAACACCTTC; CDR3aa: CASSPRQGLNTF
v_gene: TRBV19; len: 13; d_gene: NA; abundance: NA; j_gene: TRBJ1-2; CDR3nt: TGTGCCAGTAGTATAGTGAGGGTTGGTGGCTACACCTTC; CDR3aa: CASSIVRVGGYTF
v_gene: TRBV20-1; len: 9; d_gene: NA; abundance: NA; j_gene: TRBJ1-5; CDR3nt: TGCAGTGCTAGGCAGCCCCAGCATTTT; CDR3aa: CSARQPQHF
v_gene: TRBV10-3; len: 13; d_gene: NA; abundance: NA; j_gene: TRBJ2-2; CDR3nt: TGTGCCATCGGGGTCGGAACCACCGGGGAGCTGTTTTTT; CDR3aa: CAIGVGTTGELFF
v_gene: TRBV10-3; len: 17; d_gene: NA; abundance: once; j_gene: TRBJ1-5; CDR3nt: TGTGCCATCAGTGAGGGGGGGCCTAGCAGTAGCAATCAGCCCCAGCATTTT; CDR3aa: CAISEGGPSSSNQPQHF
v_gene: TRBV30; len: 15; d_gene: TRBD2; abundance: NA; j_gene: TRBJ2-3; CDR3nt: TGTGCCTGGAAGTATGGGGGAGGGTCCCCAGATACGCAGTATTTT; CDR3aa: CAWKYGGGSPDTQYF
v_gene: TRBV5-4; len: 15; d_gene: NA; abundance: NA; j_gene: TRBJ2-5; CDR3nt: TGTGCCAGCAGCTTGCGTGGGGGGGCCACGGAGACCCAGTACTTC; CDR3aa: CASSLRGGATETQYF
v_gene: TRBV6-5; len: 11; d_gene: NA; abundance: NA; j_gene: TRBJ2-3; CDR3nt: TGTGCCAGCAGTTATGGAGATACGCAGTATTTT; CDR3aa: CASSYGDTQYF
v_gene: TRBV11-3; len: 12; d_gene: NA; abundance: once; j_gene: TRBJ1-3; CDR3nt: TGTGCCAGCAGCCGCTCTGGAAACACCATATATTTT; CDR3aa: CASSRSGNTIYF
v_gene: TRBV27; len: 14; d_gene: NA; abundance: NA; j_gene: TRBJ2-7; CDR3nt: TGTGCCAGCAGTCCCACGGGACACCAATACGAGCAGTACTTC; CDR3aa: CASSPTGHQYEQYF
v_gene: TRBV6-5; len: 16; d_gene: NA; abundance: NA; j_gene: TRBJ2-7; CDR3nt: TGTGCCAGCAGTTACTCGAGAGTCGACGGGTCCTACGAGCAGTACTTC; CDR3aa: CASSYSRVDGSYEQYF
v_gene: TRBV20-1; len: 15; d_gene: TRBD2; abundance: few; j_gene: TRBJ2-1; CDR3nt: TGCAGTGCTAGAGAGGCGACTAGCGGGAGTGTTGAGCAGTTCTTC; CDR3aa: CSAREATSGSVEQFF
v_gene: TRBV20-1; len: 14; d_gene: NA; abundance: NA; j_gene: TRBJ2-3; CDR3nt: TGCAGTGCTAGTGGTAAGGGATCCACAGATACGCAGTATTTT; CDR3aa: CSASGKGSTDTQYF
v_gene: TRBV5-4; len: 14; d_gene: NA; abundance: NA; j_gene: TRBJ2-5; CDR3nt: TGTGCCAGCAGCTTGAGGGTAGGGGGGGAGACCCAGTACTTC; CDR3aa: CASSLRVGGETQYF
v_gene: TRBV28; len: 15; d_gene: TRBD1; abundance: NA; j_gene: TRBJ1-1; CDR3nt: TGTGCCAGCAGTTTACTGGGACAGGGGAACACTGAAGCTTTCTTT; CDR3aa: CASSLLGQGNTEAFF
v_gene: TRBV12-5; len: 13; d_gene: NA; abundance: few; j_gene: TRBJ1-1; CDR3nt: TGTGCTAGTGGTTTGGAAGAGGACACTGAAGCTTTCTTT; CDR3aa: CASGLEEDTEAFF